The present T cell receptor beta chain was sequenced within a study of T cells in Graves' hyperthyroidism and ophthalmopathy. Study-wide results and limits: Stable hyperthyroidism was told apart from ophthalmopathy by a model built on 13 V-J features.

This clonotype was recorded at least ten times. The antigen is unknown. Stable Graves' hyperthyroidism meant no ophthalmopathy progression within 18 months. Aged 18 to 65, the patients had hyperthyroidism that was newly diagnosed and had lasted under 2 months. The V and J ends lost 4 bases and 0 bases respectively, with 6 bases between them. CDR3 length equals 13 residues. Per the germline V gene, CDR1 is MDHEN and CDR2 is SYDVKM. TCR beta CDR3 regions were amplified from RNA transcripts. The HTBI primer set served for first-round RT-PCR of the TCR CDR3. From the multiplex PCR reads, TCRdb called clonotypes with MiXCR, one entry per CDR3 protein. The table includes about 180,000 distinct CDR3 sequences, about a sixth detected once.

The TCR sequence derives from a woman between 45 and 65 years old with Graves' hyperthyroidism. Source material: blood. This chain connects TRBV28 to TRBJ2-5, with no clear D. CDR3 in amino acids: CASSYTDQETQYF. The CDR3 DNA sequence: TGTGCCAGCAGTTATACAGACCAAGAGACCCAGTACTTC. Full variable domain (outside the CDR3, taken from reference TRBV28 and TRBJ2-5): DVKVTQSSRYLVKRTGEKVFLECVQDMDHENMFWYRQDPGLGLRLIYFSYDVKMKEKGDIPEGYSVSREKKERFSLILESASTNQTSMYLCASSYTDQETQYFGPGTRLLVL.